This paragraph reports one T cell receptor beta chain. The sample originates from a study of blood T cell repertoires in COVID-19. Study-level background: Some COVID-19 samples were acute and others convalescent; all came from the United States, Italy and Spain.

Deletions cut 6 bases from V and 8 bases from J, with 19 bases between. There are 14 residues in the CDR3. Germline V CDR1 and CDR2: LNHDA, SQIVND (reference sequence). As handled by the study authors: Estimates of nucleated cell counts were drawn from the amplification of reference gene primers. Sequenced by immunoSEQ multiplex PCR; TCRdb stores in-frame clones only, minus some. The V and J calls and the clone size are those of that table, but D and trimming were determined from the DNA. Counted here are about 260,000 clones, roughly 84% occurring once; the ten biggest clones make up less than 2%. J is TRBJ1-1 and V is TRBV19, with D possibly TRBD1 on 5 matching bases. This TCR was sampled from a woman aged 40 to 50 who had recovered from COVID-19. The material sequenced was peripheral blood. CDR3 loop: CASRVQPDAGEAFF. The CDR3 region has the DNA TGTGCCAGTAGGGTCCAGCCCGATGCAGGGGAAGCTTTCTTT.